What follows are 27 T cell receptor beta chains derived from one specimen sequenced in a study of glioma-infiltrating T cells (dated by TCRdb to the mid-2010s). Instrument on record: Illumina MiSeq. TCR alpha and beta CDR3 regions were amplified with the iRepertoire nested amplicon-rescue multiplex PCR (arm-PCR) platform from RNA. The public reads were reprocessed in TCRdb via fastp at Q25 and MiXCR, keeping in-frame beta chains. Rows with a matching CDR3 protein are joined into one entry that keeps the most common DNA and genes. The sample table lists about 93,000 distinct CDR3 sequences, roughly 37% of them with a count of one. Less than 45% of the sample goes to the ten largest clones. Sequences were obtained from glioma tissue, nonneoplastic brain tissue, or PBMCs (not recorded which). These receptor sequences come from a human donor with low-grade glioma or glioblastoma, undergoing nonglioma brain surgery, or in good health (not recorded which).

This rearrangement joins TRBV7-2 to TRBJ2-1, with TRBD2 matching 11 bases. The CDR3 length is 15 residues. J was trimmed by 7 bases and V by 5 bases; bases with no gene match: 7. Germline CDR1 is SGHTA and CDR2 is FQGNSA. CDR3 coding DNA: TGTGCCAGCAGCGTGACTAGCGGGGAGAGGAATGAGCAGTTCTTC. This translates into CASSVTSGERNEQFF.

A remark on this clonotype: One end of the junction does not line up with germline, which may come from a read error. This chain links TRBV7-9 with TRBJ2-4; perhaps TRBD1 as D (5 bases). Per the germline V gene, CDR1 is SEHNR and CDR2 is FQNEAQ (reference sequence). CDR3 length equals 14 residues. The CDR3 spells CASSLEGQCRVLRF. The CDR3 bases are TGTGCCAGCAGCTTAGAGGGTCAGTGCAGGGTGCTGCGATTC.

The V call is TRBV7-6, the J call TRBJ1-1; tentative D call: TRBD1 (6 bases). The CDR3 is made up of 15 amino acids. Germline CDR1 SGHVS, CDR2 FNYEAQ. Trimming cost V 4 bases and J 7 bases, with 19 bases left between them. CDR3 amino acids: CASSSRRGWDNEAFF. CDR3 sequence (DNA): TGTGCCAGCAGCTCACGGAGGGGGTGGGACAATGAAGCTTTCTTT.

Concerning this clonotype itself: A read error is possible here, since a much larger clone lies one base away. The rearrangement joins TRBV4-1 to TRBJ2-1, with TRBD2 identical over 13 bases. From germline, CDR1 is MGHRA and CDR2 YSYEKL. The CDR3 loop spans 19 amino acids. The CDR3 protein is CASSFGTSGRARRSSEQFF. CDR3 DNA: TGTGCCAGCAGCTTCGGAACTAGCGGGAGGGCCAGGCGTAGCAGTGAGCAGTTCTTC.

The sample holds many counts of this clonotype. The gene calls are TRBV12-3 or TRBV12-4 and TRBJ2-5; TRBD1 agrees at 7 bases. The CDR3 sequence is 13 residues long. V trimming: 6 bases; J trimming: 5 bases; junction bases outside the gene matches: 6. The CDR3 here is CASSTGDVETQYF. For the CDR3, the DNA is TGTGCCAGCAGCACAGGGGACGTGGAGACCCAGTACTTC.

This chain links TRBV4-1 with TRBJ1-4; D gene unclear. The CDR3 runs to 12 residues. Germline values: CDR1 MGHRA, CDR2 YSYEKL. Here the CDR3 reads CVSSPSNEKLFF. In DNA form, the CDR3 reads TGCGTTAGCAGCCCTTCTAATGAAAAACTGTTTTTT.

The sample holds many counts of this clonotype. The CDR3 reads CASSYGTNYEQYF. The CDR3 coding sequence is TGTGCCAGCAGTTACGGGACCAACTACGAGCAGTACTTC. The rearrangement uses TRBV6-2 or TRBV6-3 and TRBJ2-7; D is perhaps TRBD1 or TRBD2 (5 bases each). V was clipped by 2 bases and J by 3 bases, with 8 bases between them. The CDR3 is 13 residues long. Germline values: CDR1 MNHEY, CDR2 SVGEGT.

The chain links TRBV6-2 or TRBV6-3 to TRBJ2-1; 9 positions match TRBD1. CDR3 length: 15 residues. The V gene end was trimmed by 5 bases and the J gene end by 7 bases; junction bases not matched to a gene: 9. Germline CDR1 MNHEY, CDR2 SVGEGT. The CDR3 coding sequence is TGTGCCAGCAGTAACGCCGGGACAGGGAAGAATGAGCAGTTCTTC. As protein: CASSNAGTGKNEQFF.

This clonotype was seen at least ten times. The chain uses TRBV2 and TRBJ2-1, with TRBD2 matching 8 bases. The ends lost 4 bases at V and 14 bases at J; junction bases unmatched: 7. Per the germline V gene, CDR1 is SNHLY and CDR2 is FYNNEI. The CDR3 runs 12 residues. This CDR3 is CASSGSGGNKFF. CDR3 DNA: TGTGCCAGCAGTGGGAGCGGGGGTAACAAGTTCTTC.

The sample holds many counts of this clonotype. The genes are TRBV3-1 and TRBJ2-3; 8 positions match TRBD1. J lost 6 bases, V lost 4 bases, and 6 bases had no gene match. The germline V gene has CDR1 LGHDT and CDR2 YNNKEL (reference sequence). This CDR3 region has 14 residues. The CDR3 DNA follows: TGTGCCAGCAGCCCTGGACAGGGTCTGGATACGCAGTATTTT. It encodes CASSPGQGLDTQYF.

In this sample, this clonotype turned up many times. The CDR3 region is CATGRTLYGYTF. CDR3 coding DNA: TGTGCCACAGGACGGACTCTCTATGGCTACACCTTC. The chain carries TRBV28 and TRBJ1-2; D not resolved. The CDR3 length is 12 residues. The germline CDR1 and CDR2 sequences are MDHEN and SYDVKM. Trimming stripped 10 bases from V and 4 bases from J, with 13 bases between.

A word on this clonotype: Lacking the conserved final phenylalanine or tryptophan, this CDR3 likely reflects a read error. J is TRBJ2-1 and V is TRBV6-2 or TRBV6-3; D perhaps matches TRBD1 (6 bases). V was clipped by 6 bases and J by 5 bases, with 17 bases between them. The CDR3 is made up of 15 amino acids. Germline V gene data show CDR1 as MNHEY and CDR2 as SVGEGT. DNA of the CDR3: TGTGCCAGCAGCCGCAGGCGGACAGCGAACAATGAGCAGTTCTCC. It translates to CASSRRRTANNEQFS.

This clonotype has a count of ten or more. The chain joins TRBV6-2 or TRBV6-3 to TRBJ1-1, with a weak D call TRBD1 (6 bases). V dropped 6 bases and J dropped 5 bases, with 19 bases sitting between them. The germline V gene encodes CDR1 MNHEY and CDR2 SVGEGT. CDR3 length: 15 amino acids. CDR3 DNA: TGTGCCAGCAGACCAGGGTGGACAGCGCGGACTGAAGCTTTCTTT. This gives the protein CASRPGWTARTEAFF.

This clonotype occurred many times. The chain couples TRBV2 to TRBJ1-5; D gene uncertain. The germline V and J ends were trimmed by 7 bases and 3 bases, with 16 bases remaining between them. The CDR3 is 15 amino acids. Germline CDR1 reads SNHLY; CDR2 reads FYNNEI. CDR3: CASTKEVGYNQPQHF. The CDR3 DNA is TGTGCCAGCACAAAGGAAGTGGGGTACAATCAGCCCCAGCATTTT.

Many counts were recorded for this clonotype. This chain joins TRBV4-1 and TRBJ2-3, with a weak D call TRBD1 (6 bases). Between the trimmed V and J ends, which lost 0 bases and 2 bases, there was a span of 15 bases. Germline V lookup: CDR1 MGHRA, CDR2 YSYEKL. The CDR3 is 17 amino acids. DNA of the CDR3: TGCGCCAGCAGCCAAGAGTGGTTACAGGGAACCACAGATACGCAGTATTTT. Translating gives CASSQEWLQGTTDTQYF.

The chain has TRBV2 and TRBJ1-1; D is perhaps TRBD1 (5 bases). CDR3 length equals 15 residues. Germline loops: CDR1 SNHLY, CDR2 FYNNEI. The ends were cut back, 8 bases at V and 6 bases at J, with 22 bases in the middle. As DNA, the CDR3 is TGTGCCAGCGGTGTTATAGGGATTGGGGGGGCTGAAGCTTTCTTT. This codes for CASGVIGIGGAEAFF.

This clonotype showed up just once. J is TRBJ2-1 and V is TRBV6-2 or TRBV6-3; 10 positions match TRBD1. The CDR3 spans 17 residues. Looked up from germline, CDR1 is MNHEY and CDR2 is SVGEGT. J lost 12 bases, V lost 1 base, and 15 bases had no gene match. CDR3 protein: CASSYFPGTGVTDTQFF. The CDR3 nucleotides read TGTGCCAGCAGTTACTTTCCCGGGACAGGGGTGACAGATACGCAGTTCTTC.

A remark on this clonotype: At one boundary the junction diverges from the germline segment, which might be a read error. The rearrangement joins TRBV20-1 to TRBJ1-4; D uncertain. The germline V gene encodes CDR1 DFQATT and CDR2 SNEGSKA (reference sequence). There are 11 residues in the CDR3. CDR3 in amino acids: CISWLNEKLFF. The DNA of the CDR3 is TGCATTTCTTGGCTTAATGAAAAACTTTTTTTT.

CDR3 sequence: CASGGYTDTQYF. As DNA, the CDR3 is TGTGCCAGCGGGGGGTACACAGATACGCAGTATTTT. The chain combines TRBV28 with TRBJ2-3; TRBD2 is a possible D gene (6 bases). The germline V and J ends were trimmed by 8 bases and 2 bases, with 8 bases remaining between them. The CDR3 totals 12 residues. Germline V gene data show CDR1 as MDHEN and CDR2 as SYDVKM. Based on the CDR3 plus reference TRBV28 and TRBJ2-3, the full variable domain is DVKVTQSSRYLVKRTGEKVFLECVQDMDHENMFWYRQDPGLGLRLIYFSYDVKMKEKGDIPEGYSVSREKKERFSLILESASTNQTSMYLCASGGYTDTQYFGPGTRLTVL.

This clonotype was found a few times. The J gene is TRBJ1-2, the V gene TRBV5-6; D gene unclear. This CDR3 region has 13 residues. Germline CDR1 and CDR2: SGHDT and YYEEEE. Trimming pared 10 bases from V and 2 bases from J, leaving 15 bases between. The CDR3 sequence: CAPLRGSNYGYTF. In DNA form, the CDR3 reads TGTGCCCCCCTTAGAGGATCCAACTATGGCTACACCTTC.

This clonotype showed up many times. The chain links TRBV30 to TRBJ2-2; 7 bases map to TRBD1. CDR1 is GTSNPN and CDR2 is SVGIG in the germline V gene (reference sequence). CDR3 length: 15 residues. Losses at the gene ends were 1 base for V and 10 bases for J; bases not matched to a gene: 12. The CDR3 DNA sequence: TGTGCCTGGAGTGCGACAGGGTCCTCTTCGGAGGAGCTGTTTTTT. Protein sequence: CAWSATGSSSEELFF.

Written as DNA, the CDR3 is TGTGCCAGCAGGACACCGGGACTAGCCGGGTACGAGCAGTACTTC. Translated, it gives CASRTPGLAGYEQYF. The gene calls are TRBV6-1 and TRBJ2-7, with 9 bases matching TRBD2. V shed 6 bases and J 4 bases; nucleotides not matched to a gene: 10. CDR1 and CDR2 (germline): MNHNS, SASEGT. This CDR3 has 15 residues.

This clonotype was picked up a small number of times. The chain uses TRBV3-1 and TRBJ2-7, with D possibly being TRBD2 (7 bases). CDR3 length: 16 amino acids. Trimming took off 0 bases at V and 5 bases at J, with 17 bases between the two ends. Germline V gives CDR1 LGHDT, CDR2 YNNKEL (reference sequence). CDR3 protein: CASSQDRVGGPDEQYF. CDR3 DNA sequence: TGTGCCAGCAGCCAAGATAGGGTCGGGGGGCCGGACGAGCAGTACTTC.

The chain employs TRBV6-6 and TRBJ2-1; TRBD2 aligns across 11 bases. The CDR3 is 13 residues long. The germline V gene has CDR1 MNHNY and CDR2 SVGAGI (reference sequence). J lost 10 bases, V lost 2 bases, and 1 base had no gene match. The CDR3 region has the DNA TGTGCCAGCAGTTACCTAGCGGGGGGCGAGCAGTTCTTC. Translation: CASSYLAGGEQFF.

The chain recombines TRBV30 with TRBJ1-5, with a tentative D call TRBD1 (6 bases). Germline V gene data show CDR1 as GTSNPN and CDR2 as SVGIG (reference sequence). Trimming shortened V by 3 bases and J by 1 base, and 7 bases separated the two germline ends. This CDR3 spans 13 amino acids. The CDR3 spells CAWSQGSNQPQHF. In DNA, the CDR3 is TGTGCCTGGAGCCAGGGGAGCAATCAGCCCCAGCATTTT.

In its sample, this clonotype was seen many times. This chain links TRBV5-1 with TRBJ2-5; TRBD2 might be the D (6 bases). V gave up 3 bases and J gave up 0 bases, with 12 bases separating them. The CDR3 consists of 15 residues. Germline V gives CDR1 SGHRS, CDR2 YFSETQ. CDR3 region: CASSSLGGNQETQYF. As DNA, the CDR3 is TGCGCCAGCAGCTCTCTCGGGGGAAACCAAGAGACCCAGTACTTC.

This clonotype was detected ten times or more. V usage is TRBV7-9 and J usage is TRBJ1-5, with TRBD1 matching 10 bases. The CDR3 length is 15 residues. Germline values: CDR1 SEHNR, CDR2 FQNEAQ (reference sequence). The V segment lost 3 bases and the J segment 3 bases; nucleotides outside the gene matches: 2. The CDR3 spells CASSLTGGDNQPQHF. In DNA, the CDR3 is TGTGCCAGCAGCTTGACAGGGGGCGACAATCAGCCCCAGCATTTT.